Listed below are T cell receptor beta chains from one sample, sequenced in a study of T cells in Graves' hyperthyroidism and ophthalmopathy. One entry per CDR3 protein results from TCRdb running MiXCR on the multiplex PCR reads. The data hold over 350,000 distinct CDR3 sequences, with around 15% observed a single time. The sequencing sample was made of blood. The receptor set was obtained from a man aged 45-60 years with Graves' ophthalmopathy. CDR3s include the opening cysteine and the closing phenylalanine or tryptophan. Each record gives: J gene, V gene, D gene, clone size, CDR3 DNA, CDR3 protein. A D gene is named only where the DNA matches it firmly. Rows may omit the clone size; those that give it use once, few, many or a size class.

>TRBJ2-5|TRBV10-3|TRBD2|-
TGTGCCATCAGGAACGCGGGAGCCCCAGCGTTAGAGACCCAGTACTTC
CAIRNAGAPALETQYF
>TRBJ2-7|TRBV6-2/TRBV6-3|-|-
TGTGCGACTGGGGTCTACGAGCAGTACTTC
CATGVYEQYF
>TRBJ2-7|TRBV13|-|few
TGTGCCAGCAGGGGCCAAACAGGGTCCTACGAGCAGTACTTC
CASRGQTGSYEQYF
>TRBJ2-3|TRBV12-3/TRBV12-4|-|-
TGTGCCAGCAGGATGACTGGTTATACGCAGTATTTT
CASRMTGYTQYF
>TRBJ2-7|TRBV27|-|few
TGTGCCAGCAACACCCCAACGGGACACCCCTACGAGCAGTACTTC
CASNTPTGHPYEQYF
>TRBJ2-1|TRBV11-1|TRBD2|-
TGTGCCAGCAGCCCTGAGGGAATCGGGACTAGCGTCAACTCCTACAATGAGCAGTTCTTC
CASSPEGIGTSVNSYNEQFF
>TRBJ2-7|TRBV7-2|-|-
TGTGCCAGCAGCTTGGGGTCTAGCGCACCCTACGAGCAGTACTTC
CASSLGSSAPYEQYF
>TRBJ1-2|TRBV12-3/TRBV12-4|TRBD1|few
TGTGCCAGCAGTTTATCAGGGGGCCATGTTGGCTACACCTTC
CASSLSGGHVGYTF
>TRBJ2-7|TRBV12-3/TRBV12-4|-|many
TGTGCCAGCAGTTTTAATCAAGGGTCCTACGAGCAGTACTTC
CASSFNQGSYEQYF
>TRBJ2-1|TRBV5-1|TRBD2|many
TGCGCCAGCAGCTTGTCTCCTAGCGGGAGCCCTGAGCAGTTCTTC
CASSLSPSGSPEQFF
>TRBJ2-1|TRBV5-1|TRBD2|many
TGCGCCAGCAACTCCGGGCTAGCGGAGACCAATGAGCAGTTCTTC
CASNSGLAETNEQFF
>TRBJ2-5|TRBV6-1|-|-
TGTGCCAGCAGTTCGTCCCAGAGTGTCCAAGAGACCCAGTACTTC
CASSSSQSVQETQYF
>TRBJ2-3|TRBV5-4|-|many
TGTGCCAGCAGCTTGGATGAAGGTTCGCAGTATTTT
CASSLDEGSQYF
>TRBJ1-3|TRBV7-2|-|-
TGTGCCAGCAGCTTAGTTACGGCACCCTCTGGAAACACCATATATTTT
CASSLVTAPSGNTIYF
>TRBJ2-1|TRBV29-1|TRBD2|few
TGCAGCGCTAGAGCGGGAGCGGGTGAGCAGTTCTTC
CSARAGAGEQFF
>TRBJ2-3|TRBV5-1|-|many
TGCGCCAGCAGCTTGGATCTCGGCGGGAGCACAGATACGCAGTATTTT
CASSLDLGGSTDTQYF
>TRBJ2-3|TRBV15|TRBD2|many
TGTGCCACCAGTCGGACTAGCGGTTTTGGTACGCAGTATTTT
CATSRTSGFGTQYF
>TRBJ2-1|TRBV16|-|-
TGTGCCAGCAGCCAATTTACGGGGGATGAGAGAGGGGAGCAGTTCTTC
CASSQFTGDERGEQFF
>TRBJ2-7|TRBV6-2/TRBV6-3|TRBD2|many
TGTGCCAGCAGTTTCCGAAGACTAGCGGCTTACGAGCAGTACTTC
CASSFRRLAAYEQYF
>TRBJ2-5|TRBV24-1|-|many
TGTGCCACCAGTGCACGGCAAGAGACCCAGTACTTC
CATSARQETQYF
>TRBJ2-5|TRBV20-1|-|many
TGCAGTGCTAGCGGGCGCCAAGAGACCCAGTACTTC
CSASGRQETQYF